A single T cell receptor beta chain is shown here with its context. It has no known antigen specificity. No much larger clone is present one base from it, and per-base qualities are unavailable. This record belongs to a study of T cell responses to AZD1222 COVID-19 vaccine (dated by TCRdb to the early 2020s). A note on the overall study: TCR sequencing was performed for 230 to 250 trial participants, of whom 200 to 210 were given two doses of AZD1222 and around 25 were given two doses of MenACWY control vaccine. Trial participants were enrolled by age into subgroups of 18-55, 56-69 and 70-plus years, and roughly 150, 30 and 60 TCR-sequenced participants, respectively, were included in these subgroups.

The CDR3 regions of human TCRbeta chains were analyzed by immunosequencing. In the original analysis: Repertoire TCRs were checked for matches against a reference library of SARS-CoV-2-specific TCRs that had been generated using the MIRA antigen-specificity platform. Breadth was defined as the fraction of unique TCRs that were SARS-CoV-2-associated, and depth was defined as the fraction of total T cells that were SARS-CoV-2-associated. Using the MIRA data, each spike-specific TCR was assigned both to the spike region to which the TCR was reactive and to a CD4 or CD8 class. Log10-transformed breadth and depth values were compared by one-way ANOVA with Sidak's multiple comparisons tests. TCRdb mirrors the immuneACCESS table, restricted to in-frame sequences. Some clones are absent from its copies; in checked studies, under half trace to an unresolved V gene, and the reason for the others is unknown. V, J and clone size are taken as reported in that table, and D and trimming were inferred from the DNA itself. For this sample there are 160,000 or so clones; more than 75% appear just once. Clones ranked in the top ten supply around 4.4% of the sample.

Overall study outcomes, separate from this receptor: Because no day 14 peak-response samples were available, repertoires were characterized only after the peak T cell response. Spike-specific TCR breadth and depth rose significantly after two AZD1222 doses compared with day 0 and with MenACWY recipients. Vaccine-associated CD4 TCRs spanned the whole spike protein, with dominant responses in regions 160-218 and 743-854. Most participants were white British and females outnumbered males, and the authors suggested that clonal diversity may have been underestimated. Nearly half of unique spike-specific TCRs reportedly recognized epitopes outside regions mutated in the B.1.351 and B.1.1.7 variants. The 56-69-year group was small, and its depth increase did not reach significance, likely because of low power. Conclusions about previously exposed vaccinees are limited, since just 6 or 7 AZD1222 recipients were seropositive for SARS-CoV-2 at baseline.

The time point label, as the study defines it: about 28 days (+/-7) after the second vaccine dose. Because spike-specific TCR depth and breadth did not differ between the two schedules, AZD1222 recipients who got a second dose at roughly 4 weeks were pooled with those who got a second dose at roughly 12 weeks. The vaccinee samples were drawn from two UK trials, COV001 and COV002, one of which was a single-blind randomized controlled phase 2/3 trial testing AZD1222 (ChAdOx1 nCoV-19) in healthy adults. Trial participant PBMC samples were collected at day 0 and day 28 after the second dose for TCRbeta chain sequencing. V is pared back by 1 base and J by 0 bases, with 7 bases lying between the germline termini. CDR1 LGHDT and CDR2 YNNKEL were looked up in the germline V gene (reference sequence). Including the terminal cysteine and phenylalanine, the CDR3 comprises 14 residues. The kept DNA is CDR3 alone, 42 bases in frame from the first base.

This receptor was taken from an adult who received the AZD1222 COVID-19 vaccine. This specimen was peripheral blood, taken 28 days after the second AZD1222 dose. Here the chain combines TRBV3-1 (or the pseudogene TRBV3-2) and TRBJ2-7; the D gene cannot be resolved reliably. The bases are TGTGCCAGCAGCCAAGTTCCGACCTCCTACGAGCAGTACTTC. This codes for CASSQVPTSYEQYF.